Following are 30 T cell receptor beta chains from one sample sequenced in a study of control samples from healthy donors and cancer patients. Generated by immunoSEQ multiplex PCR, the TCRdb table keeps only in-frame clones and is missing some. The sample records tens of thousands of clones, 75% to 90% being singletons. The sequenced material came from PBMCs. The receptors were gathered from a woman aged 50 to 65 with colorectal cancer.

This chain links TRBV10-1 with TRBJ2-3; unclear D gene. This CDR3 is 12 amino acids long. V lost 3 bases, J lost 4 bases, and 5 bases lay in between. The germline gives CDR1 WNHNN, CDR2 SYGVQD (reference sequence). DNA of the CDR3: TGCGCCAGCAGTGATGGGGCAGATACGCAGTATTTT. Its translation is CASSDGADTQYF.

The chain carries TRBV7-2 and TRBJ1-1; a weak D match, TRBD1 (6 bases). The CDR3 contains 14 residues. The V gene's germline CDR1 is SGHTA and CDR2 FQGNSA. V dropped 1 base and J dropped 6 bases, with 12 bases sitting between them. The CDR3 loop is CASSLDGGSAEAFF. The CDR3, as DNA: TGTGCCAGCAGCTTAGACGGGGGCTCAGCTGAAGCTTTCTTT.

This clone was observed a handful of times. The chain links TRBV7-9 to TRBJ2-5; D is uncertain. There are 12 residues in the CDR3. The V and J ends lost 1 base and 2 bases respectively, with 2 bases between them. CDR1 is SEHNR, CDR2 FQNEAQ, per germline (reference sequence). For the CDR3, the DNA is TGTGCCAGCAGCTTAGGACAAGAGACCCAGTACTTC. Amino acid sequence: CASSLGQETQYF.

The V call is TRBV2, the J call TRBJ1-5; D is undetermined. The germline gives CDR1 SNHLY, CDR2 FYNNEI. The V end was cut by 6 bases, the J end by 4 bases, with 10 bases between. The CDR3 extends over 13 amino acids. The CDR3 sequence is CASRLGGNQPQHF. DNA for the CDR3: TGTGCCAGCAGATTGGGTGGTAATCAGCCCCAGCATTTT.

J is TRBJ2-1 and V is TRBV11-3; 9 bases are a match to TRBD2. The germline CDR1 and CDR2 sequences are SGHNT and YENEEA. The V segment lost 5 bases and the J segment 3 bases; nucleotides outside the gene matches: 5. The CDR3 loop spans 15 amino acids. The CDR3: CASSATSGRYNEQFF. The CDR3 DNA sequence: TGTGCCAGCAGCGCTACTAGCGGGCGCTACAATGAGCAGTTCTTC.

The chain uses TRBV5-1 and TRBJ2-5; D might be TRBD2 (5 bases). Germline V gives CDR1 SGHRS, CDR2 YFSETQ. V dropped 3 bases and J dropped 3 bases, with 9 bases sitting between them. This CDR3 comprises 13 residues. CDR3 in amino acids: CASSYEREETQYF. The CDR3 DNA follows: TGCGCCAGCAGCTACGAGAGGGAAGAGACCCAGTACTTC.

V and J are TRBV5-1 and TRBJ2-3; TRBD2 might be the D (5 bases). Trimming took 4 bases from V and 0 from J, leaving 12 bases between them. CDR1 is SGHRS and CDR2 is YFSETQ in the germline V gene. The CDR3 is 15 residues long. CDR3 protein: CASSKNRGSTDTQYF. CDR3 in DNA: TGCGCCAGCAGCAAAAACCGGGGTAGCACAGATACGCAGTATTTT.

V usage is TRBV7-2 and J usage is TRBJ2-3, with 8 positions matching TRBD1. The trim removed 5 bases at V and 7 bases at J, leaving 5 bases unmatched. The CDR3 loop spans 13 amino acids. CDR1 is SGHTA and CDR2 is FQGNSA in the germline V gene. The CDR3 DNA reads as TGTGCCAGCAGCGCGGACAGGGCGAATACGCAGTATTTT. Its protein is CASSADRANTQYF.

V and J are TRBV30 and TRBJ2-5; TRBD1 aligns across 11 bases. Germline assignment: CDR1 GTSNPN and CDR2 SVGIG (reference sequence). The CDR3 is made up of 13 amino acids. V was pared by 4 bases and J by 5 bases, with 3 bases of the junction left unmatched. CDR3 amino acids: CAWKRDRGETQYF. The CDR3 DNA is TGTGCCTGGAAGAGGGACAGGGGGGAGACCCAGTACTTC.

V usage is TRBV4-1 and J usage is TRBJ1-4; tentative D call: TRBD1 (5 bases). The CDR3 is 15 amino acids. CDR1 MGHRA and CDR2 YSYEKL come from the germline V gene. V was clipped by 0 bases and J by 6 bases, with 11 bases between them. The DNA for the CDR3 is TGCGCCAGCAGCCAAGAAAGGGGTTGGGATGAAAAACTGTTTTTT. Translation gives CASSQERGWDEKLFF.

Details on this clone: An end of the junction differs from the germline gene, which may be a read error. The chain uses TRBV6-1 and TRBJ1-2, with a possible D match to TRBD1 (6 bases). The CDR3 runs 15 residues. Germline CDR1 is MNHNS and CDR2 is SASEGT. The CDR3 nucleotides read TGTGCCAGCAGAGAAGACAGGAGAAATAACTATGGCTACACCTTC. Its protein is CASREDRRNNYGYTF.

The chain combines TRBV24-1 with TRBJ1-4; D remains unclear. V lost 2 bases and J lost 6, with 6 bases in between. The CDR3 is 13 residues long. Germline loops: CDR1 KGHDR, CDR2 SFDVKD. CDR3 in DNA: TGTGCCACCAGTGATTACGGGGATGAAAAACTGTTTTTT. This encodes CATSDYGDEKLFF.

The chain is built from TRBV24-1 and TRBJ2-1, with 7 nucleotides matching TRBD1. The junction had 6 bases not matched to a gene; V was cut back by 7 bases and J by 7 bases. From germline, CDR1 is KGHDR and CDR2 SFDVKD. This CDR3 comprises 13 residues. The CDR3 bases are TGTGCCACCAGAGAGGGGGCGCGGAATGAGCAGTTCTTC. Amino acids: CATREGARNEQFF.

V usage is TRBV27 and J usage is TRBJ2-7; D is tentatively TRBD1 or TRBD2 (6 bases each). The CDR3 has 11 amino acids. Germline CDR1 is MNHEY and CDR2 is SMNVEV (reference sequence). CDR3: CVKGGGYEQYV. As DNA, the CDR3 is TGTGTAAAGGGGGGCGGCTACGAGCAGTACGTC.

V gene TRBV6-5 combines with J gene TRBJ2-3, with D possibly TRBD2 on 5 matching bases. The V gene's germline CDR1 is MNHEY and CDR2 SVGAGI. This CDR3 spans 13 amino acids. Trimming shortened V by 6 bases and J by 0 bases, and 7 bases separated the two germline ends. CDR3 in amino acids: CASRRDSTDTQYF. The DNA of the CDR3 is TGTGCCAGCAGGAGGGATAGCACAGATACGCAGTATTTT.

The chain combines TRBV5-1 with TRBJ1-3, with D possibly TRBD1 on 6 matching bases. Between the trimmed V and J ends, which lost 1 base and 4 bases, there was a span of 12 bases. The germline gives CDR1 SGHRS, CDR2 YFSETQ. This CDR3 is 15 amino acids long. Here the CDR3 DNA reads TGCGCCAGCAGCTTGAGCGGGACAAGGGGAAACACCATATATTTT. Protein product: CASSLSGTRGNTIYF.

This chain joins TRBV10-3 and TRBJ1-1; TRBD1 agrees at 7 bases. The CDR3 is 13 residues long. The junction had 3 bases not matched to a gene; V was cut back by 3 bases and J by 5 bases. Germline V lookup: CDR1 ENHRY, CDR2 SYGVKD. This chain's CDR3 is CAISDRGGTEAFF. CDR3 nucleotides: TGTGCCATCAGTGACAGGGGGGGGACTGAAGCTTTCTTT.

V and J are TRBV28 and TRBJ1-5; D perhaps matches TRBD1 (6 bases). This CDR3 is 13 amino acids long. Trimming shortened V by 8 bases and J by 5 bases, and 13 bases separated the two germline ends. CDR1 is MDHEN, CDR2 SYDVKM, per germline. DNA for the CDR3: TGTGCCAGCTTGGCGAGGGGGGATCAGCCCCAGCATTTT. Its protein product is CASLARGDQPQHF.

The genes are TRBV19 and TRBJ2-3; 11 nucleotides align to TRBD2. This CDR3 is 14 amino acids long. In germline, CDR1 is LNHDA, CDR2 SQIVND (reference sequence). After removal of 10 bases from V and 5 bases from J, the junction contained 8 bases not matched to a gene. CDR3 loop: CATVAGGPGDTQYF. CDR3 nucleotides: TGTGCCACCGTAGCGGGGGGGCCGGGAGATACGCAGTATTTT.

The chain couples TRBV6-4 to TRBJ1-2; 11 nucleotides line up with TRBD1. Trimming removed 5 bases from V and 3 bases from J; junction bases left unmatched: 5. This CDR3 comprises 15 residues. Germline CDR1 and CDR2: MRHNA and SNTAGT. In DNA, the CDR3 is TGTGCCAGCAGTCCCGGGACAGGGGGACACTATGGCTACACCTTC. Translated, it gives CASSPGTGGHYGYTF.

The V gene is TRBV12-3 or TRBV12-4, the J gene TRBJ1-1, with a tentative D call TRBD1 (5 bases). Trimming pared 2 bases from V and 10 bases from J, leaving 14 bases between. The CDR3 has 13 amino acids. The CDR3 nucleotides read TGTGCCAGCAGTTTATACCAGGGACGCTCAGCTTTCTTT. This gives the protein CASSLYQGRSAFF.

The chain has TRBV5-1 and TRBJ1-6; TRBD1 matches 7 bases. The V segment lost 0 bases and the J segment 7 bases; nucleotides outside the gene matches: 7. Germline loops: CDR1 SGHRS, CDR2 YFSETQ. This CDR3 has 16 residues. CDR3 loop: CASSLGQGEKNSPLHF. For the CDR3, the DNA is TGCGCCAGCAGCTTGGGCCAGGGGGAAAAGAATTCACCCCTCCACTTT. The variable domain in full, completed from reference TRBV5-1 and TRBJ1-6, reads KAGVTQTPRYLIKTRGQQVTLSCSPISGHRSVSWYQQTPGQGLQFLFEYFSETQRNKGNFPGRFSGRQFSNSRSEMNVSTLELGDSALYLCASSLGQGEKNSPLHFGNGTRLTVT.

The chain is built from TRBV19 and TRBJ2-2; D ambiguous. V lost 5 bases and J lost 5, with 9 bases in between. CDR1 is LNHDA, CDR2 SQIVND, per germline (reference sequence). The CDR3 is made up of 13 amino acids. In DNA form, the CDR3 reads TGTGCCAGTAGTTTTCAGATAACCGGGGAGCTGTTTTTT. Translation gives CASSFQITGELFF.

The V and J genes are TRBV6-2 or TRBV6-3 and TRBJ2-7; 9 bases line up with TRBD2. The germline V gene has CDR1 MNHEY and CDR2 SVGEGT. The CDR3 consists of 13 residues. Trimming removed 4 bases from V and 7 bases from J; junction bases left unmatched: 5. CDR3 loop: CASSSAGGREQYV. The CDR3 bases are TGTGCCAGCAGTTCGGCGGGGGGGAGGGAGCAGTACGTC.

The chain carries TRBV6-2 or TRBV6-3 and TRBJ2-7, with 7 nucleotides matching TRBD1. Per germline, CDR1 MNHEY and CDR2 SVGEGT. V shed 2 bases, J shed 2 bases, and the junction held 6 bases outside the gene matches. This CDR3 comprises 15 residues. CDR3 in DNA: TGTGCCAGCAGTTACGAACAGGGGTACGCCTACGAGCAGTACGTC. Translation gives CASSYEQGYAYEQYV.

This chain connects TRBV10-1 to TRBJ2-3; D remains unclear. From germline, CDR1 is WNHNN and CDR2 SYGVQD (reference sequence). With 3 bases removed from V and 2 bases from J, the gap between germline ends came to 12 bases. The CDR3 sequence is 15 residues long. CDR3 coding DNA: TGCGCCAGCAGTGATAGGGCTGGTTACACAGATACGCAGTATTTT. Translated: CASSDRAGYTDTQYF.

This clone has just a few counts. The V and J genes are TRBV18 and TRBJ1-1; TRBD1 agrees at 9 bases. V was pared by 3 bases and J by 0 bases, with 5 bases of the junction left unmatched. Germline assignment: CDR1 KGHSH and CDR2 LQKENI. CDR3 length: 16 residues. DNA of the CDR3: TGTGCCAGCTCACCCCCCGGGACAGGGCTGAACACTGAAGCTTTCTTT. Translation: CASSPPGTGLNTEAFF.

The gene calls are TRBV28 and TRBJ1-4, with 10 positions matching TRBD1. The CDR3 is 15 amino acids. V lost 11 bases, J lost 0 bases, and 6 bases stayed unmatched. In germline, CDR1 is MDHEN, CDR2 SYDVKM. The CDR3 reads CAPDRGIPTNEKLFF. CDR3 bases: TGTGCCCCGGACAGGGGGATCCCAACTAATGAAAAACTGTTTTTT.

The V and J genes are TRBV4-1 and TRBJ1-6; TRBD1 matches 7 bases. Unmatched junction bases numbered 8, after V lost 4 bases and J lost 2 bases. CDR1 is MGHRA, CDR2 YSYEKL, per germline. The CDR3 spans 17 residues. This CDR3 reads CASSRDPGQTYNSPLHF. The CDR3 DNA sequence: TGCGCCAGCAGCCGAGATCCGGGACAGACCTATAATTCACCCCTCCACTTT.

V gene TRBV5-6 combines with J gene TRBJ1-2; D call uncertain. This CDR3 contains 14 residues. Trimming cost V 0 bases and J 4 bases, with 10 bases left between them. Germline V gives CDR1 SGHDT, CDR2 YYEEEE. CDR3 loop: CASSLEQRGYGYTF. CDR3 DNA sequence: TGTGCCAGCAGCTTGGAACAGCGAGGCTATGGCTACACCTTC.